This is a list of T cell receptor beta chains from one sample in a study of T-cell reconstitution after alpha-beta-depleted transplantation in children. A single record per CDR3 protein comes from TCRdb applying MiXCR to the PCR reads. The repertoire includes about 98,000 distinct CDR3 sequences, about 5.6% of them detected once, and 6.1% sits in the top ten. The input for sequencing was PBMCs, mostly from graft donor cells, taken 60 days after TCRalphabeta/CD19-depleted stem cell transplant. These receptor sequences come from a female patient between 2 and 10 years old who had a stem cell transplant for Fanconi anemia, so the T cells may come from the graft donor. The conserved cysteine and the conserved F or W are not part of the CDR3 here. A D gene is named only where the DNA matches it firmly.

TSCGTSGRAWGTYNEQF,TRBV13,TRBD2,TRBJ2-1
ASSSSAYTQY,TRBV5-1,-,TRBJ2-3
ATSDSHHSGANVLT,TRBV24-1,-,TRBJ2-6
ASSFQTNTEAF,TRBV5-1,-,TRBJ1-1
ASSLLNGEGYEQY,TRBV11-2,-,TRBJ2-7
SVDYSSGGYNEQF,TRBV29-1,TRBD2,TRBJ2-1
ASSRTRLAGNTGELF,TRBV4-1,TRBD2,TRBJ2-2
ASSYSPTSGFHEQY,TRBV6-2/TRBV6-3,TRBD2,TRBJ2-7
ASSLGVGEQF,TRBV7-2,-,TRBJ2-1
ASSLPRRGKGGSEQF,TRBV5-1,-,TRBJ2-1
ASRLAHSSYNEQF,TRBV19,-,TRBJ2-1
ASRHGTAQAETQY,TRBV5-1,TRBD1,TRBJ2-5
SANSARERILYNEQF,TRBV20-1,-,TRBJ2-1
ASSLVTTSGHLRVNEQF,TRBV11-3,TRBD2,TRBJ2-1
ASSLGPSGTIYYEQY,TRBV7-2,TRBD2,TRBJ2-7
ASQPLRTLNTEAF,TRBV19,-,TRBJ1-1
ASLNGALNQPQH,TRBV12-3/TRBV12-4,-,TRBJ1-5
SARRVPYEQY,TRBV20-1,-,TRBJ2-7
ASSLPSSGSTDTQY,TRBV21-1,-,TRBJ2-3
ASSQGAGGNRNEQF,TRBV3-1,TRBD2,TRBJ2-1